The 15 T cell receptor beta chains in this list originate from one sample, sequenced in a study of blood T cell repertoires in COVID-19. Repertoires were generated with immunoSEQ multiplex PCR, while TCRdb's copy carries only in-frame clones and drops some. The sample yields some 320,000 clones, about 87% seen once. The sequenced sample consisted of PBMCs or T cells enriched from blood (not recorded which). Every receptor here comes from a woman aged 25 to 39 who had recovered from COVID-19.

The count of this clone is one. The chain employs TRBV5-4 and TRBJ2-2; TRBD2 matches 9 bases. V gave up 1 base and J gave up 3 bases; unmatched junction bases: 10. This CDR3 is built from 18 residues. CDR1 is SGHNT and CDR2 is YYREEE in the germline V gene (reference sequence). CDR3 bases: TGTGCCAGCAGCTTGAGGCGGGGGGGCGGATGGGACACCGGGGAGCTGTTTTTT. Its protein is CASSLRRGGGWDTGELFF.

The genes are TRBV9 and TRBJ2-3; possibly TRBD1 for D (6 bases). Germline CDR1 and CDR2: SGDLS and YYNGEE. Trimming shortened V by 0 bases and J by 4 bases, and 12 bases separated the two germline ends. The CDR3 is 15 residues long. CDR3 residues: CASSVGTGWADTQYF. Here the CDR3 DNA reads TGTGCCAGCAGCGTAGGCACAGGGTGGGCAGATACGCAGTATTTT.

This clone was seen once. The rearrangement links TRBV5-1 to TRBJ1-2, with 7 bases lining up with TRBD1. V was pared by 4 bases and J by 0 bases, with 3 bases of the junction left unmatched. CDR1 is SGHRS and CDR2 is YFSETQ in the germline V gene. This CDR3 is 14 amino acids long. CDR3 DNA sequence: TGCGCCAGCAGCCTCGGGACAGCTAACTATGGCTACACCTTC. It translates to CASSLGTANYGYTF.

V gene TRBV5-4 combines with J gene TRBJ2-1; TRBD2 matches 9 bases. This CDR3 comprises 15 residues. V shed 5 bases, J shed 7 bases, and the junction held 10 bases outside the gene matches. The V gene's germline CDR1 is SGHNT and CDR2 YYREEE (reference sequence). The CDR3 here is CASRPRTSALNEQFF. The CDR3 DNA is TGTGCCAGCAGACCCCGGACTAGCGCCTTGAATGAGCAGTTCTTC.

V usage is TRBV25-1 and J usage is TRBJ2-1, with D unresolved. Trimming took off 1 base at V and 7 bases at J, with 5 bases between the two ends. Per germline, CDR1 MGHDK and CDR2 SYGVNS. The length of the CDR3 is 12 residues. Here the CDR3 reads CASSEFPNEQFF. The DNA for the CDR3 is TGTGCCAGCAGTGAATTCCCGAATGAGCAGTTCTTC.

This clone was recorded once. V usage is TRBV4-3 and J usage is TRBJ1-4; 10 nucleotides line up with TRBD1. After removal of 4 bases from V and 6 bases from J, the junction contained 11 bases not matched to a gene. From germline, CDR1 is LGHNA and CDR2 YSLEER. The CDR3 covers 17 residues. CDR3 nucleotide sequence: TGCGCCAGCAGCCGCCTAACCGGAGGACAGGGGGATGAAAAACTGTTTTTT. Translation gives CASSRLTGGQGDEKLFF.

The rearrangement joins TRBV5-1 to TRBJ2-2, with 8 bases matching TRBD1. The CDR3 extends over 15 amino acids. Germline CDR1 and CDR2: SGHRS and YFSETQ. Trimming removed 4 bases from V and 5 bases from J; junction bases left unmatched: 7. CDR3 in amino acids: CASSLGQGWTGELFF. The CDR3 DNA follows: TGCGCCAGCAGCCTCGGACAGGGTTGGACCGGGGAGCTGTTTTTT.

The V gene is TRBV5-1, the J gene TRBJ1-5; no reliable D call. Germline lookup yields CDR1 SGHRS and CDR2 YFSETQ. CDR3 length: 16 amino acids. V was cut by 0 bases and J by 3 bases, with 13 bases left in between. This chain's CDR3 is CASSLGLANDNQPQHF. The CDR3 DNA reads as TGCGCCAGCAGCTTGGGACTCGCGAATGACAATCAGCCCCAGCATTTT.

The chain carries TRBV7-6 and TRBJ2-5, with no clear D. CDR3 size: 12 residues. The V end was cut by 0 bases, the J end by 4 bases, with 3 bases between. Germline V gene data show CDR1 as SGHVS and CDR2 as FNYEAQ. The CDR3 is CASSLARETQYF. The CDR3 DNA follows: TGTGCCAGCAGCTTAGCCCGAGAGACCCAGTACTTC.

The chain employs TRBV5-4 and TRBJ1-1, with a possible D match to TRBD1 (5 bases). Germline CDR1 and CDR2: SGHNT and YYREEE (reference sequence). Trimming removed 3 bases from V and 1 base from J, with 16 bases in between. The CDR3 runs to 16 residues. CDR3 in amino acids: CASSSRTQAPNTEAFF. In nucleotides, the CDR3 is TGTGCCAGCAGCTCCCGGACACAGGCGCCGAACACTGAAGCTTTCTTT.

With respect to this clone: The same CDR3 also results from other DNA sequences found in this sample. The V call is TRBV28, the J call TRBJ1-1; D is ambiguous. V lost 2 bases and J lost 0, with 7 bases in between. The CDR3 is 14 amino acids. Germline CDR1 and CDR2: MDHEN and SYDVKM. CDR3 coding DNA: TGTGCCAGCAGTTTAGGCGGGCTGAACACTGAAGCTTTCTTT. It specifies CASSLGGLNTEAFF.

The CDR3 nucleotides are TGTGCCAGCAGCCAAGATCCCCCTCTAGGCCTCCACTTT. It codes for CASSQDPPLGLHF. The chain is built from TRBV14 and TRBJ1-6; no firm D call. Germline V gene lookup returns CDR1 SGHDN and CDR2 FVKESK. V gave up 0 bases and J gave up 15 bases, with 12 bases separating them. CDR3 length: 13 residues.

This sequence joins TRBV3-1 (or the pseudogene TRBV3-2) and TRBJ1-3; D is unresolved. The germline V gene has CDR1 LGHDT and CDR2 YNNKEL (reference sequence). CDR3 length equals 14 residues. Trimming removed 4 bases at V and 0 bases at J, with 7 bases between. This chain's CDR3 is CASSPSSSGNTIYF. The CDR3 DNA sequence: TGTGCCAGCAGCCCATCGAGCTCTGGAAACACCATATATTTT.

The chain has TRBV7-2 and TRBJ1-2; the D gene is possibly TRBD1 (5 bases). There are 13 residues in the CDR3. The V end was cut by 6 bases, the J end by 8 bases, with 16 bases between. CDR1 is SGHTA and CDR2 is FQGNSA in the germline V gene. The CDR3 sequence: CASRRGSGVGYTF. The CDR3 DNA reads TGTGCCAGCAGAAGGGGTTCGGGGGTGGGCTACACCTTC.

The V call is TRBV5-6, the J call TRBJ1-1; TRBD1 is a possible D gene (5 bases). This CDR3 has 14 amino acids. Germline CDR1 and CDR2: SGHDT and YYEEEE. The V end was cut by 4 bases, the J end by 0 bases, with 10 bases between. Here the CDR3 reads CASSADRLNTEAFF. Here the CDR3 DNA reads TGTGCCAGCAGCGCCGACAGACTGAACACTGAAGCTTTCTTT. Filled out from reference TRBV5-6 and TRBJ1-1, the complete variable domain reads DAGVTQSPTHLIKTRGQQVTLRCSPKSGHDTVSWYQQALGQGPQFIFQYYEEEERQRGNFPDRFSGHQFPNYSSELNVNALLLGDSALYLCASSADRLNTEAFFGQGTRLTVV.